The sample holds many counts of the clone carrying this T cell receptor beta chain. These data are taken from a study of CD8 T cells in ankylosing spondylitis. Using its own MiXCR run on the 5' RACE reads, TCRdb lists one record per CDR3 protein. The repertoire holds 250,000 or so distinct CDR3 sequences, with more than 15% as singletons. CDR1 is SNHLY and CDR2 is FYNNEI in the germline V gene. CDR3 length: 17 amino acids. V lost 2 bases and J lost 0, with 16 bases in between. This chain joins TRBV2 and TRBJ1-1; TRBD1 might be the D (6 bases). The source is a male donor with ankylosing spondylitis or in good health (not recorded which). Material for sequencing was blood, either unsorted or a sorted T cell fraction (not recorded which). In nucleotides, the CDR3 is TGTGCCAGCAGTGAAATTCGGACAGATGTAATGAACACTGAAGCTTTCTTT. This gives the protein CASSEIRTDVMNTEAFF.